These 5 T cell receptor beta chains originate from one sample sequenced in a study of Ad26.COV2.S vaccination and SARS-CoV-2 variants. Assay: immunoSEQ multiplex PCR; the TCRdb copy retains only in-frame clones and omits some. The sample holds about 400,000 clones; about 90% are singletons and the top ten take 1.5% to 2%. Treatment here: approximately 18 received Ad26.COV2.S at low or high dose, single or two shots; roughly five received placebo; per-sample allocation not given. Repertoires come from day 63 after the first vaccine or placebo injection. Specimen: peripheral blood, collected in a trial of Ad26.COV2.S vaccine versus placebo. These receptors all come from a person aged 18-65 years who received the Ad26.COV2.S COVID-19 vaccine or a placebo.

The CDR3 nucleotides read TGTGCCAGCCGGGATGAGCAGTTCTTC. This encodes CASRDEQFF. V usage is TRBV2 and J usage is TRBJ2-1, with D unclear. The CDR3 runs 9 residues. V lost 8 bases to trimming and J lost 8 bases, with 4 bases between them. The germline V gene has CDR1 SNHLY and CDR2 FYNNEI.

This clone has just one count. The gene calls are TRBV30 and TRBJ1-5, with TRBD1 as a possible D gene (5 bases). Trimming stripped 2 bases from V and 6 bases from J, with 17 bases between. CDR3 length: 15 amino acids. Germline CDR1 GTSNPN, CDR2 SVGIG (reference sequence). In DNA form, the CDR3 reads TGTGCCTGGAGTACTGGCGCGGCGGGGGGTCAGCCCCAGCATTTT. It is translated as CAWSTGAAGGQPQHF.

This chain links TRBV29-1 with TRBJ2-1; no clear D. The CDR3 totals 12 residues. CDR1 SQVTM and CDR2 ANQGSEA come from the germline V gene. Trimming stripped 4 bases from V and 7 bases from J, with 11 bases between. In DNA form, the CDR3 reads TGCAGCGTTGTGCAGATTCTGAATGAGCAGTTCTTC. Translation gives CSVVQILNEQFF.

The V gene is TRBV2, the J gene TRBJ2-2, with TRBD1 identical over 9 bases. With 9 bases clipped from V and 7 bases from J, the junction kept 9 bases outside the gene matches. This CDR3 region has 14 residues. Germline CDR1 is SNHLY and CDR2 is FYNNEI. This CDR3 is CASTRDRDSGELFF. The DNA for the CDR3 is TGTGCCAGTACCCGGGACAGGGATAGCGGGGAGCTGTTTTTT. The full variable domain, in which reference TRBV2 and TRBJ2-2 provide the parts outside the CDR3, is EPEVTQTPSHQVTQMGQEVILRCVPISNHLYFYWYRQILGQKVEFLVSFYNNEISEKSEIFDDQFSVERPDGSNFTLKIRSTKLEDSAMYFCASTRDRDSGELFFGEGSRLTVL.

The chain links TRBV7-6 to TRBJ1-3, with TRBD1 matching over 10 bases. CDR3 length equals 15 residues. Germline trimming cut 6 bases from V and 4 bases from J; bases unmatched to any gene: 6. Germline V gives CDR1 SGHVS, CDR2 FNYEAQ. This CDR3 is CASSPDRGPGNTIYF. The CDR3 DNA reads TGTGCCAGCAGTCCTGACAGGGGGCCAGGAAACACCATATATTTT.